The 8 T cell receptor beta chains below all came from one sample that was sequenced in a study of blood T cell repertoires in COVID-19. Profiling relied on immunoSEQ multiplex PCR, and the TCRdb table lists in-frame clones only, not all of them. Among about 63,000 clones listed, around three quarters were seen once. Material: peripheral blood. The source of these receptors is a human donor in a cohort sampled during active COVID-19.

This clone was counted between two and nine times. The rearrangement joins TRBV6-6 to TRBJ1-3; D is uncertain. V dropped 8 bases and J dropped 1 base, with 12 bases sitting between them. Germline values: CDR1 MNHNY, CDR2 SVGAGI (reference sequence). This CDR3 comprises 14 residues. CDR3 DNA sequence: TGTGCCAGCGGCCAACAGAGATCTGGAAACACCATATATTTT. Amino acids: CASGQQRSGNTIYF.

The rearrangement joins TRBV13 to TRBJ1-1; possibly TRBD1 for D (5 bases). Germline V gene sequence: CDR1 PRHDT, CDR2 FYEKMQ (reference sequence). The CDR3 extends over 13 amino acids. Trimming stripped 6 bases from V and 5 bases from J, with 13 bases between. CDR3 residues: CASSSFQGTEAFF. The DNA for the CDR3 is TGTGCCAGCAGTTCTTTTCAGGGTACTGAAGCTTTCTTT.

This rearrangement joins TRBV19 to TRBJ2-1; a possible D gene is TRBD2 (6 bases). The CDR3 is 13 residues long. With 7 bases removed from V and 9 bases from J, the gap between germline ends came to 16 bases. Germline assignment: CDR1 LNHDA and CDR2 SQIVND (reference sequence). CDR3 coding DNA: TGTGCCAGTAAACACCCGGGGGTAAGTGAGCAGTTCTTC. Its protein is CASKHPGVSEQFF.

A few counts support this clone. The chain couples TRBV5-1 to TRBJ2-1, with D maybe TRBD2 (6 bases). The CDR3 totals 14 residues. The germline V gene has CDR1 SGHRS and CDR2 YFSETQ. Trimming shortened V by 4 bases and J by 7 bases, and 15 bases separated the two germline ends. The CDR3 DNA is TGCGCCAGCAGCCTGTTGGGGGGAAATAATGAGCAGTTCTTC. As protein: CASSLLGGNNEQFF.

This clone showed up just once. The V call is TRBV9, the J call TRBJ2-7; D unclear. The ends were cut back, 4 bases at V and 3 bases at J, with 8 bases in the middle. The germline V gene encodes CDR1 SGDLS and CDR2 YYNGEE. This CDR3 is 12 amino acids long. The CDR3 DNA sequence: TGTGCCAGCAGCTCCCATAGCTACGAGCAGTACTTC. It encodes CASSSHSYEQYF.

The genes are TRBV7-9 and TRBJ2-1, with 12 bases matching TRBD2. J was trimmed by 4 bases and V by 3 bases; bases with no gene match: 4. The CDR3 length is 16 residues. CDR1 SEHNR and CDR2 FQNEAQ come from the germline V gene (reference sequence). CDR3 protein: CASSFLAGGAYNEQFF. CDR3 in DNA: TGTGCCAGCAGCTTTCTAGCGGGAGGGGCTTACAATGAGCAGTTCTTC.

J is TRBJ2-7 and V is TRBV5-8, with D tentatively TRBD2 (6 bases). Trimming stripped 4 bases from V and 3 bases from J, with 17 bases between. Germline assignment: CDR1 SGHTS and CDR2 YDEGEE. There are 15 residues in the CDR3. The CDR3 is CASSQRVGSFYEQYF. The DNA for the CDR3 is TGTGCCAGCAGCCAGCGGGTGGGGAGTTTCTACGAGCAGTACTTC.

This chain joins TRBV27 and TRBJ1-2; a weak D match, TRBD1 (5 bases). The V gene's germline CDR1 is MNHEY and CDR2 SMNVEV (reference sequence). The V end lost 5 bases, the J end lost 8 bases, and 24 bases lay between the germline ends. The CDR3 contains 16 residues. For the CDR3, the DNA is TGTGCCAGCAGTAGATTACCCTCGTGGCAGGGTAGCGGCTACACCTTC. Residues: CASSRLPSWQGSGYTF.